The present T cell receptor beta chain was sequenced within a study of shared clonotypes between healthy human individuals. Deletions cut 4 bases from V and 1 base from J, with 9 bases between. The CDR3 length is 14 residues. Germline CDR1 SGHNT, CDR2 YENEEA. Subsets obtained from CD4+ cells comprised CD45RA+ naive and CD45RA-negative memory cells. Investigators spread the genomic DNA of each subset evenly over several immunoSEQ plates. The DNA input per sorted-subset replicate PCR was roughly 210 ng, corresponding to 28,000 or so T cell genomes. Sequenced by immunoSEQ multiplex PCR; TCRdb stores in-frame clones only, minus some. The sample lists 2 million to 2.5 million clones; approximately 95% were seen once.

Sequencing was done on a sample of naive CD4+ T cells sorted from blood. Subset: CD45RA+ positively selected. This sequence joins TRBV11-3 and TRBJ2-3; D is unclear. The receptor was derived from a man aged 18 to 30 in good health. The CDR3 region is CASSSARGTDTQYF. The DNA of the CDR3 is TGTGCCAGCAGCTCAGCAAGGGGCACAGATACGCAGTATTTT.